One and the same sample provided the 10 T cell receptor beta chains below, sequenced in a study of patients and donors after allogeneic stem cell transplantation. TCRdb re-called the RT-PCR reads through MiXCR, storing one row per CDR3 protein. The sample carries some 880,000 distinct CDR3 sequences, about a sixth recorded once. Sequenced input: blood, either unsorted or a sorted T cell fraction (not recorded which). These receptor sequences come from a human donor who was either an allogeneic HSCT recipient or a stem cell or donor lymphocyte infusion donor (not recorded which). It is not recorded whose cells these are; they may come from a transplant donor.

The genes are TRBV6-2 or TRBV6-3 and TRBJ2-7, with D perhaps being TRBD1 or TRBD2 (5 bases each). V was trimmed by 7 bases and J by 2 bases, leaving 24 bases between them. Germline assignment: CDR1 MNHEY and CDR2 SVGEGT. The CDR3 sequence is 17 residues long. The CDR3 spells CASTTPPGAKSPYEQYF. As DNA, the CDR3 is TGTGCCAGCACTACACCGCCCGGGGCGAAATCCCCCTACGAGCAGTACTTC.

This clonotype showed up many times. This sequence joins TRBV12-3 or TRBV12-4 and TRBJ2-1; 16 bases are a match to TRBD2. The J segment lost 8 bases and the V segment lost 7 bases, leaving 11 bases of the junction unmatched. This CDR3 is 17 amino acids long. The CDR3 loop reads CASTWGTSGGARDEQFF. The CDR3 DNA is TGTGCCAGCACCTGGGGGACTAGCGGGGGGGCCCGGGATGAGCAGTTCTTC.

The chain links TRBV7-8 to TRBJ2-1; D ambiguous. V lost 1 base, J lost 7 bases, and 17 bases lay in between. Germline V lookup: CDR1 SGHVS, CDR2 FQNEAQ. This CDR3 has 16 amino acids. CDR3: CASSLEPIDWGNEQFF. CDR3 bases: TGTGCCAGCAGCTTAGAGCCTATAGATTGGGGTAATGAGCAGTTCTTC. The full variable domain, rest sourced from reference TRBV7-8 and TRBJ2-1, is GAGVSQSPRYKVAKRGQDVALRCDPISGHVSLFWYQQALGQGPEFLTYFQNEAQLDKSGLPSDRFFAERPEGSVSTLKIQRTQQEDSAVYLCASSLEPIDWGNEQFFGPGTRLTVL.

This clonotype was observed a handful of times. This sequence joins TRBV24-1 and TRBJ2-3; TRBD1 agrees at 9 bases. V lost 6 bases and J lost 4; bases outside the gene matches: 7. Germline CDR1 is KGHDR and CDR2 is SFDVKD. CDR3 length equals 15 residues. The CDR3, as DNA: TGTGCCACCAGTCCGGGACAGGGTTTTTCAGATACGCAGTATTTT. The encoded protein is CATSPGQGFSDTQYF.

The chain employs TRBV28 and TRBJ2-4; maybe TRBD1 (6 bases). Germline loops: CDR1 MDHEN, CDR2 SYDVKM. V lost 8 bases, J lost 3 bases, and 17 bases lay in between. The CDR3 is 15 amino acids. For the CDR3, the DNA is TGTGCCAGCGGGCACAGGGCATCCGGCAAAAACATTCAGTACTTC. Protein sequence: CASGHRASGKNIQYF.

The chain has TRBV15 and TRBJ2-1; D call uncertain. This CDR3 is 14 amino acids long. Trimming stripped 0 bases from V and 8 bases from J, with 11 bases between. Per germline, CDR1 LNHNV and CDR2 YYDKDF (reference sequence). This CDR3 is CATSRDSRSHEQFF. CDR3 nucleotides: TGTGCCACCAGCAGAGATTCACGGAGCCATGAGCAGTTCTTC.

This clonotype came up many times. This sequence joins TRBV12-3 or TRBV12-4 and TRBJ1-1, with no clear D. V gave up 5 bases and J gave up 0 bases, with 10 bases separating them. This CDR3 spans 14 amino acids. In DNA, the CDR3 is TGTGCCAGCAGTATCGACGGAATGAACACTGAAGCTTTCTTT. Its translation is CASSIDGMNTEAFF.

The chain joins TRBV2 to TRBJ2-2, with a weak D call TRBD2 (6 bases). Deletions cut 6 bases from V and 0 bases from J, with 17 bases between. CDR3 size: 17 residues. CDR1 and CDR2 from the germline V gene are SNHLY and FYNNEI. As DNA, the CDR3 is TGTGCCAGCAGGAAGGAGGCTAGCGCCACGAACACCGGGGAGCTGTTTTTT. Amino acid sequence: CASRKEASATNTGELFF. The full variable domain, completed using reference TRBV2 and TRBJ2-2, is EPEVTQTPSHQVTQMGQEVILRCVPISNHLYFYWYRQILGQKVEFLVSFYNNEISEKSEIFDDQFSVERPDGSNFTLKIRSTKLEDSAMYFCASRKEASATNTGELFFGEGSRLTVL.

This clonotype was observed a few times. The chain combines TRBV20-1 with TRBJ1-1, with 7 bases matching TRBD1. Looked up from germline, CDR1 is DFQATT and CDR2 is SNEGSKA (reference sequence). V was pared by 2 bases and J by 2 bases, with 5 bases of the junction left unmatched. The CDR3 extends over 14 amino acids. The CDR3, as DNA: TGCAGTGCTAGATCCGGGACAGTTAACACTGAAGCTTTCTTT. Amino acids: CSARSGTVNTEAFF.

The rearrangement joins TRBV11-1 to TRBJ1-6; a weak D match, TRBD1 (5 bases). The CDR3 is 18 amino acids. CDR1 and CDR2 (germline): SGHAT, FQDESV (reference sequence). Deletions cut 5 bases from V and 0 bases from J, with 17 bases between. This CDR3 reads CASSPSWDGSSYNSPLHF. As DNA, the CDR3 is TGTGCCAGCAGCCCTTCGTGGGACGGAAGCTCCTATAATTCACCCCTCCACTTT.